Each of the 6 T cell receptor beta chains below was sequenced from the same sample in a study of T cell responses to AZD1222 COVID-19 vaccine. The data were produced by immunoSEQ multiplex PCR, yet TCRdb's version contains in-frame clones alone and is incomplete. This repertoire shows 130,000 or so clones, about 89% found once; its top ten account for under 3.5%. Source: peripheral blood, taken on day 0 of AZD1222 vaccination. The receptors shown here come from an adult in good health.

CDR3 loop: CASSLDPLYLGEQYF. CDR3 in DNA: TGTGCCAGCAGCTTAGATCCTCTCTATCTCGGCGAGCAGTACTTC. This chain uses TRBV7-2 with TRBJ2-7; D is ambiguous. Germline CDR1 and CDR2: SGHTA and FQGNSA. Trimming shortened V by 1 base and J by 6 bases, and 16 bases separated the two germline ends. The CDR3 spans 15 residues. The full variable domain, with the rest looked up from reference TRBV7-2 and TRBJ2-7, is GAGVSQSPSNKVTEKGKDVELRCDPISGHTALYWYRQSLGQGLEFLIYFQGNSAPDKSGLPSDRFSAERTGGSVSTLTIQRTQQEDSAVYLCASSLDPLYLGEQYFGPGTRLTVT.

The rearrangement links TRBV6-2 or TRBV6-3 to TRBJ2-3; no clear D gene. CDR3 size: 14 residues. V lost 4 bases, J lost 0 bases, and 8 bases lay in between. Germline loops: CDR1 MNHEY, CDR2 SVGEGT. The CDR3 region has the DNA TGTGCCAGCAGTTTACGCGAAAGCACAGATACGCAGTATTTT. As protein: CASSLRESTDTQYF.

The rearrangement links TRBV9 to TRBJ2-1; 11 nucleotides match TRBD2. The V gene's germline CDR1 is SGDLS and CDR2 YYNGEE. The CDR3 is 18 amino acids. Trimming cost V 0 bases and J 6 bases; bases outside gene matches: 11. The CDR3 sequence is CASSVAGPIAGGGNEQFF. The CDR3 DNA reads TGTGCCAGCAGCGTAGCTGGACCCATAGCGGGAGGGGGCAATGAGCAGTTCTTC.

V is TRBV28 and J is TRBJ1-5; TRBD1 matches 9 bases. In germline, CDR1 is MDHEN, CDR2 SYDVKM. The junction had 9 bases not matched to a gene; V was cut back by 5 bases and J by 4 bases. The length of the CDR3 is 16 residues. Written as DNA, the CDR3 is TGTGCCAGCAGTGTATACGGGACAGGGAGTAATCAGCCCCAGCATTTT. Translating gives CASSVYGTGSNQPQHF.

The chain has TRBV7-9 and TRBJ2-1; D is unclear. The CDR3 sequence is 13 residues long. Germline loops: CDR1 SEHNR, CDR2 FQNEAQ (reference sequence). CDR3 DNA: TGTGCGAGCCTGGGTGGGTCCTACAATGAGCAGTTCTTC. This gives the protein CASLGGSYNEQFF.

As for this clone: One junction end disagrees with the germline gene, perhaps due to a read error. V and J are TRBV10-1 and TRBJ2-1; weak D call: TRBD1 (5 bases). This CDR3 has 12 amino acids. Germline values: CDR1 WNHNN, CDR2 SYGVQD (reference sequence). DNA for the CDR3: TGCGCCAGCAGTAACAGGAAAACGGCCGGGCTCTTC. It yields the protein CASSNRKTAGLF.